Each of the 18 T cell receptor beta chains below was sequenced from the same sample in a study of identical twins. TCRdb redid the calling of the 5' RACE reads with MiXCR, one entry per CDR3 protein. The sample contains 700,000 to 950,000 distinct CDR3 sequences, 12% of which appear only once. Another study also made use of these data, one on yellow fever vaccine responses in identical twins.

The sequenced sample was PBMCs. These receptors were obtained from a woman between 18 and 29 years old in good health.

This clonotype was counted at least ten times. The rearrangement links TRBV15 to TRBJ2-3; 11 bases map to TRBD2. V shed 5 bases, J shed 4 bases, and the junction held 5 bases outside the gene matches. In germline, CDR1 is LNHNV, CDR2 YYDKDF (reference sequence). The CDR3 has 15 amino acids. The CDR3 is CATSFTSGGSDTQYF. In nucleotides, the CDR3 is TGTGCCACCAGCTTTACTAGCGGGGGATCAGATACGCAGTATTTT. The full variable domain, completed using reference TRBV15 and TRBJ2-3, is DAMVIQNPRYQVTQFGKPVTLSCSQTLNHNVMYWYQQKSSQAPKLLFHYYDKDFNNEADTPDNFQSRRPNTSFCFLDIRSPGLGDTAMYLCATSFTSGGSDTQYFGPGTRLTVL.

This clonotype has a single count. This chain uses TRBV6-1 with TRBJ1-2; possibly TRBD1 for D (6 bases). This CDR3 spans 13 amino acids. CDR1 and CDR2 from the germline V gene are MNHNS and SASEGT. V gave up 6 bases and J gave up 8 bases, with 16 bases separating them. CDR3 in amino acids: CASSPDRMRGYTF. CDR3 bases: TGTGCCAGCAGCCCGGACAGAATGAGGGGCTACACCTTC.

This clonotype appeared a few times. Written as DNA, the CDR3 is TGTGCCAGCAGCGACGGTTTCGACGAGCAGTACTTC. It specifies CASSDGFDEQYF. The chain couples TRBV5-4 to TRBJ2-7; D is uncertain. This CDR3 comprises 12 residues. Between the trimmed V and J ends, which lost 4 bases and 5 bases, there was a span of 10 bases. CDR1 is SGHNT, CDR2 YYREEE, per germline (reference sequence).

This clonotype was seen repeatedly, ten times or more. The genes are TRBV11-2 and TRBJ2-6; D is unresolved. Trimming shortened V by 2 bases and J by 2 bases, and 13 bases separated the two germline ends. This CDR3 has 17 residues. Per germline, CDR1 SGHAT and CDR2 FQNNGV. The CDR3 DNA follows: TGTGCCAGCAGCTTACCATTTGCGAGGCCTGGGGCCAACGTCCTGACTTTC. This codes for CASSLPFARPGANVLTF.

This clonotype was picked up a small number of times. The missing conserved phenylalanine or tryptophan at the end of this CDR3 makes a read error likely. The limits of the CDR3 on the DNA are not certain, so only TCRdb's listed CDR3 is given. V and J are TRBV12-3 or TRBV12-4 and TRBJ2-7; the D call of TRBD2 is as the table states it, not checked on the DNA. The CDR3 totals 11 residues, both ends included. CDR3: CASSFGGREIC.

This chain connects TRBV5-1 to TRBJ2-7, with 12 positions matching TRBD2. The CDR3 is made up of 18 amino acids. V was pared by 1 base and J by 6 bases, with 14 bases of the junction left unmatched. Germline V gene lookup returns CDR1 SGHRS and CDR2 YFSETQ. The chain's CDR3 is CASSLRPGTSGQGLEQYF. As DNA, the CDR3 is TGCGCCAGCAGCTTGAGGCCCGGGACTAGCGGGCAGGGCCTCGAGCAGTACTTC.

The chain uses TRBV2 and TRBJ1-1, with a weak D call TRBD1 (5 bases). CDR1 is SNHLY, CDR2 FYNNEI, per germline. V was clipped by 0 bases and J by 5 bases, with 13 bases between them. This CDR3 has 15 residues. DNA of the CDR3: TGTGCCAGCAGTGAAGCGCTTCATGGGGGGACTGAAGCTTTCTTT. It yields the protein CASSEALHGGTEAFF.

There are a few counts of this clonotype. The V call is TRBV3-1, the J call TRBJ1-2; maybe TRBD1 (5 bases). Per germline, CDR1 LGHDT and CDR2 YNNKEL (reference sequence). V was shortened by 3 bases and J by 0 bases, with 11 bases between the two germline ends. The CDR3 runs 15 residues. The CDR3 DNA reads TGTGCCAGCAGCCAGAGGGACGGATCTAACTATGGCTACACCTTC. As protein: CASSQRDGSNYGYTF.

CDR3 region: CASSENPHYEQFF. CDR3 coding DNA: TGTGCCAGCAGCGAAAACCCTCACTATGAGCAGTTCTTC. The chain joins TRBV7-9 to TRBJ2-1, with D uncertain. The germline V gene has CDR1 SEHNR and CDR2 FQNEAQ (reference sequence). V was shortened by 5 bases and J by 8 bases, with 13 bases between the two germline ends. The CDR3 runs to 13 residues. Filled out from reference TRBV7-9 and TRBJ2-1, the complete variable domain reads DTGVSQNPRHKITKRGQNVTFRCDPISEHNRLYWYRQTLGQGPEFLTYFQNEAQLEKSRLLSDRFSAERPKGSFSTLEIQRTEQGDSAMYLCASSENPHYEQFFGPGTRLTVL.

This clonotype appeared many times. The rearrangement joins TRBV29-1 to TRBJ1-1; D is unresolved. The CDR3 totals 8 residues. V lost 4 bases, J lost 8 bases, and 2 bases lay in between. Germline values: CDR1 SQVTM, CDR2 ANQGSEA. The CDR3 DNA is TGCAGCGTTGGGGAAGCTTTCTTT. This translates into CSVGEAFF. The variable domain in full, completed from reference TRBV29-1 and TRBJ1-1, reads SAVISQKPSRDICQRGTSLTIQCQVDSQVTMMFWYRQQPGQSLTLIATANQGSEATYESGFVIDKFPISRPNLTFSTLTVSNMSPEDSSIYLCSVGEAFFGQGTRLTVV.

The chain employs TRBV6-5 and TRBJ2-1; 16 positions match TRBD2. The CDR3 is 18 amino acids. Germline CDR1 reads MNHEY; CDR2 reads SVGAGI. V was pared by 3 bases and J by 5 bases, with 7 bases of the junction left unmatched. The DNA for the CDR3 is TGTGCCAGCAGTTATACCGGGACTAGCGGGGGGGCTGACAATGAGCAGTTCTTC. Its protein is CASSYTGTSGGADNEQFF.

In its sample, this clonotype was seen many times. This chain uses TRBV6-1 with TRBJ2-2; 11 positions agree with TRBD2. V was pared by 6 bases and J by 1 base, with 1 base of the junction left unmatched. This CDR3 spans 15 amino acids. Germline assignment: CDR1 MNHNS and CDR2 SASEGT. The CDR3 DNA follows: TGTGCCAGCAGAGGACTAGCGGGGAACACCGGGGAGCTGTTTTTT. The encoded protein is CASRGLAGNTGELFF.

This clonotype has at least ten counts. An end of the junction differs from the germline gene, which may be a read error. The chain has TRBV12-3 or TRBV12-4 and TRBJ1-2, with unresolved D. This CDR3 region has 13 residues. The CDR3 reads CASSLAGSYGYTF. The CDR3 nucleotides read TGTGCCAGCAGCTTAGCGGGGAGCTATGGCTACACCTTC.

This clonotype was counted only a few times. This chain uses TRBV7-3 with TRBJ2-1; 11 nucleotides match TRBD2. The CDR3 runs 13 residues. V lost 5 bases, J lost 12 bases, and 6 bases stayed unmatched. CDR1 and CDR2 from the germline V gene are SGHTA and FQGTGA. The CDR3 protein is CASSAGLAGRQFF. CDR3 nucleotides: TGTGCCAGCAGCGCCGGACTAGCGGGCAGGCAGTTCTTC.

The chain employs TRBV27 and TRBJ2-2; D is ambiguous. V gave up 5 bases and J gave up 6 bases, with 10 bases separating them. Germline V CDR1 and CDR2: MNHEY, SMNVEV (reference sequence). The CDR3 covers 13 residues. This chain's CDR3 is CASSLQSPGELFF. The CDR3 nucleotides are TGTGCCAGCAGTCTTCAATCGCCCGGGGAGCTGTTTTTT.

Concerning this clonotype: Germline is not matched at one junction end, which may reflect a read error. V is TRBV3-1 and J is TRBJ2-1; 8 positions match TRBD1. This CDR3 comprises 12 residues. The germline CDR1 and CDR2 sequences are LGHDT and YNNKEL (reference sequence). CDR3 nucleotides: TGTGCCAGCAGCCAAGGACAGGGGAAGATTCTCTTC. Translated, it gives CASSQGQGKILF.

The rearrangement links TRBV27 to TRBJ2-1; 8 bases line up with TRBD2. Looked up from germline, CDR1 is MNHEY and CDR2 is SMNVEV (reference sequence). The CDR3 is 15 residues long. V trimming: 4 bases; J trimming: 6 bases; junction bases outside the gene matches: 8. The CDR3 coding sequence is TGTGCCAGCAGTTGGGCGGGGGGAGAGGGCAATGAGCAGTTCTTC. The encoded protein is CASSWAGGEGNEQFF.

This clonotype was seen only a few times. This rearrangement joins TRBV7-9 to TRBJ2-3, with a tentative D call TRBD2 (5 bases). This CDR3 has 15 amino acids. The germline gives CDR1 SEHNR, CDR2 FQNEAQ (reference sequence). Deletions cut 2 bases from V and 1 base from J, with 10 bases between. CDR3 sequence reads: CASSLRELGTDTQYF. The CDR3 DNA reads as TGTGCCAGCAGCTTACGGGAATTGGGCACAGATACGCAGTATTTT. Combining the CDR3 with reference TRBV7-9 and TRBJ2-3 gives the whole variable domain DTGVSQNPRHKITKRGQNVTFRCDPISEHNRLYWYRQTLGQGPEFLTYFQNEAQLEKSRLLSDRFSAERPKGSFSTLEIQRTEQGDSAMYLCASSLRELGTDTQYFGPGTRLTVL.